This T cell receptor (beta chain) emerged from a study of T-cell reconstitution after alpha-beta-depleted transplantation in children. Preparation of the TCRbeta library involved a method that used unique molecular identifiers. TCRdb passed the PCR reads through MiXCR, listing each CDR3 protein once. Among about 540,000 distinct CDR3 sequences listed, approximately 16% were seen once. Germline lookup yields CDR1 KGHSH and CDR2 LQKENI. Trimming took 3 bases from V and 7 from J, leaving 10 bases between them. The CDR3 is 13 residues long. The chain recombines TRBV18 with TRBJ2-1; no firm D call. Sequencing used PBMCs from the stem cell graft donor, obtained from the stem cell graft. The source of this sequence is a human donor who donated a stem cell graft to a child with acute lymphoblastic leukemia. The CDR3 DNA sequence: TGTGCCAGCTCACCCCGGACGGAGAATGAGCAGTTCTTC. It encodes CASSPRTENEQFF.